What follows are 22 T cell receptor beta chains derived from one specimen sequenced in a study of metastatic and nonmetastatic thyroid tumors. Every patient underwent thyroid surgery untreated. With MiXCR, TCRdb reprocessed the PCR reads. The repertoire holds tens of thousands of clones, around 20% seen once, with approximately 3.9% in the top ten. Sequencing input: blood. The receptor source for this set is a male donor with papillary thyroid cancer or a benign thyroid nodule (not recorded which). Some clones in this sample may be carry-over from other donors' samples.

This clone was counted many times. CDR3 in amino acids: CASSQGLTGPGGMETQYF. For the CDR3, the DNA is TGTGCCAGCAGTCAGGGCCTAACGGGTCCTGGTGGGATGGAGACCCAGTACTTC. This chain connects TRBV5-4 to TRBJ2-5, with D maybe TRBD1 (5 bases). Trimming pared 5 bases from V and 5 bases from J, leaving 28 bases between. The V gene's germline CDR1 is SGHNT and CDR2 YYREEE (reference sequence). The CDR3 has 18 amino acids.

This clone was observed a few times. A junction boundary mismatches the germline segment, possibly from a read error. The genes are TRBV24-1 and TRBJ1-5; D is unresolved. The CDR3 spans 15 residues. Germline CDR1 and CDR2: KGHDR and SFDVKD. The DNA of the CDR3 is TGTTCCACCAGTGAAAGCGGCAATAGCAGTCAGCCCCAGCATTTT. Amino acid sequence: CSTSESGNSSQPQHF.

This clone occurred many times. The CDR3, as DNA: TGTGCCAGCAGCTCCATTACTGCAACTAATGAAAAACTGTTTTTT. Translation gives CASSSITATNEKLFF. The chain is built from TRBV7-9 and TRBJ1-4; D is unresolved. Germline CDR1 SEHNR, CDR2 FQNEAQ (reference sequence). The CDR3 is 15 residues long. Trimming took 4 bases from V and 0 from J, leaving 9 bases between them.

This chain connects TRBV25-1 to TRBJ1-6, with D tentatively TRBD1 (5 bases). Trimming removed 2 bases at V and 10 bases at J, with 12 bases between. CDR1 is MGHDK, CDR2 SYGVNS, per germline. The CDR3 loop spans 14 amino acids. The DNA of the CDR3 is TGTGCCAGCAGTGAAGGGGCAGGGAACTCACCCCTCCACTTT. Translating gives CASSEGAGNSPLHF. The full variable domain, completed using reference TRBV25-1 and TRBJ1-6, is EADIYQTPRYLVIGTGKKITLECSQTMGHDKMYWYQQDPGMELHLIHYSYGVNSTEKGDLSSESTVSRIRTEHFPLTLESARPSHTSQYLCASSEGAGNSPLHFGNGTRLTVT.

Concerning this clone: A much larger clone lies one base from this, so it may be a read error. Since no conserved phenylalanine or tryptophan closes the CDR3, a read error is the likely cause. The rearrangement links TRBV30 to TRBJ2-7, with a tentative D call TRBD1 (5 bases). Germline CDR1 is GTSNPN and CDR2 is SVGIG (reference sequence). The length of the CDR3 is 11 residues. The CDR3 region has the DNA TGTGCTGGCGGCAGGGCCCAGGGGCAGTACTCC. Amino acids: CAGGRAQGQYS.

The gene calls are TRBV5-1 and TRBJ1-1; D is uncertain. Deletions cut 0 bases from V and 4 bases from J, with 13 bases between. This CDR3 comprises 15 residues. Germline-derived CDR1 and CDR2 are SGHRS and YFSETQ. The CDR3 region is CASSLGPPSGTEAFF. The CDR3 region has the DNA TGCGCCAGCAGCTTGGGACCCCCTTCGGGCACTGAAGCTTTCTTT.

In this sample, this clone turned up once. The junction does not match germline at one end; this may be a read error. This chain links TRBV20-1 with TRBJ2-3; D uncertain. CDR1 is DFQATT, CDR2 SNEGSKA, per germline (reference sequence). CDR3 length: 15 residues. This chain's CDR3 is CGATGVGGTTDTQYF. The DNA of the CDR3 is TGCGGTGCTACCGGAGTGGGCGGAACCACAGATACGCAGTATTTT.

V usage is TRBV7-9 and J usage is TRBJ1-2, with D possibly being TRBD1 (5 bases). V lost 0 bases, J lost 9 bases, and 14 bases lay in between. Germline assignment: CDR1 SEHNR and CDR2 FQNEAQ (reference sequence). The CDR3 contains 14 residues. CDR3 sequence (DNA): TGTGCCAGCAGCTTAGCATCCACGGGGGTTTGCTACACCTTC. Protein product: CASSLASTGVCYTF.

This clone was counted between two and nine times. This chain links TRBV6-4 with TRBJ2-2, with D unclear. The CDR3 length is 15 residues. V was clipped by 3 bases and J by 4 bases, with 12 bases between them. Looked up from germline, CDR1 is MRHNA and CDR2 is SNTAGT. The CDR3, as DNA: TGTGCCAGCAGTGATTCAAGGGATTTCACCGGGGAGCTGTTTTTT. This codes for CASSDSRDFTGELFF.

There are a few counts of this clone. This chain connects TRBV6-1 to TRBJ2-7; D remains ambiguous. The V end was cut by 8 bases, the J end by 2 bases, with 10 bases between. The CDR3 has 12 amino acids. Germline V lookup: CDR1 MNHNS, CDR2 SASEGT. The CDR3: CASYLSPYEQYF. The CDR3 region has the DNA TGTGCCAGCTACCTGAGCCCCTACGAGCAGTACTTC.

This clone was seen at least ten times. The rearrangement uses TRBV24-1 and TRBJ2-3, with D tentatively TRBD2 (5 bases). Trimming cost V 3 bases and J 1 base, with 10 bases left between them. The CDR3 sequence is 15 residues long. Germline V lookup: CDR1 KGHDR, CDR2 SFDVKD. The CDR3 nucleotides are TGTGCCACCAGTGATCGGGAACCTGGCACAGATACGCAGTATTTT. Amino acid sequence: CATSDREPGTDTQYF.

V and J are TRBV12-3 or TRBV12-4 and TRBJ1-2, with TRBD1 matching over 7 bases. Losses at the gene ends were 5 bases for V and 6 bases for J; bases not matched to a gene: 6. This CDR3 has 13 residues. The CDR3 DNA reads TGTGCCAGCAGTCCAGAGGGGGCGAATGGCTACACCTTC. It is translated as CASSPEGANGYTF.

This clone was counted at least ten times. The CDR3 region has the DNA TGTGCCAGCAGTGAAGCGGGGACAGGCCTCTATGGCTACACCTTC. Translation gives CASSEAGTGLYGYTF. The V and J genes are TRBV6-1 and TRBJ1-2, with 8 positions matching TRBD1. CDR1 and CDR2 (germline): MNHNS, SASEGT. The junction had 4 bases not matched to a gene; V was cut back by 0 bases and J by 4 bases. The CDR3 length is 15 residues.

The gene calls are TRBV7-9 and TRBJ2-7; D remains unclear. Trimming removed 5 bases from V and 4 bases from J, with 18 bases in between. Germline lookup yields CDR1 SEHNR and CDR2 FQNEAQ (reference sequence). CDR3 length equals 15 residues. CDR3 sequence (DNA): TGTGCCAGCAGCCCCCGGCACAGAGGCAGGTACGAGCAGTACTTC. Protein: CASSPRHRGRYEQYF.

At least ten counts were recorded for this clone. V is TRBV6-1 and J is TRBJ1-1, with D possibly being TRBD1 (5 bases). This CDR3 spans 13 amino acids. V was clipped by 6 bases and J by 6 bases, with 14 bases between them. Germline lookup yields CDR1 MNHNS and CDR2 SASEGT. CDR3 amino acids: CASRLREGSEAFF. Written as DNA, the CDR3 is TGTGCCAGCAGATTACGGGAGGGGTCTGAAGCTTTCTTT.

In the case of this clone: This may come from a read error, since a much larger clone is one base off. The rearrangement joins TRBV20-1 to TRBJ1-1, with 7 positions matching TRBD1. CDR3 length: 13 residues. CDR1 and CDR2 from the germline V gene are DFQATT and SNEGSKA (reference sequence). CDR3 nucleotide sequence: TGCAGTGCTGACAGGGACACGAACACTGAATCTTTCTTT. Its protein product is CSADRDTNTESFF.

This clone occurred many times. This sequence joins TRBV6-1 and TRBJ2-2; D uncertain. The germline gives CDR1 MNHNS, CDR2 SASEGT. V was pared by 6 bases and J by 4 bases, with 15 bases between. The CDR3 spans 15 residues. The CDR3 bases are TGTGCCAGCAGGACGGAAGGGATTGGCACCGGGGAGCTGTTTTTT. Translating it yields CASRTEGIGTGELFF.

This clone was counted many times. The chain couples TRBV2 to TRBJ2-2; D is uncertain. The CDR3 extends over 14 amino acids. V shed 5 bases and J shed 6 bases, with 13 bases lying between them. The germline gives CDR1 SNHLY, CDR2 FYNNEI. In DNA, the CDR3 is TGTGCCAGCAGTTCCCTGACGCAACCCGGGGAGCTGTTTTTT. It is translated as CASSSLTQPGELFF.

This clone has a handful of counts. Given a much more abundant clone one base away, this may be a read error. The V gene is TRBV27, the J gene TRBJ2-2, with a tentative D call TRBD2 (5 bases). Germline V gives CDR1 MNHEY, CDR2 SMNVEV (reference sequence). There are 12 residues in the CDR3. CDR3 residues: CASYTSTGELSF. The DNA for the CDR3 is TGTGCCAGTTATACTTCCACCGGGGAGCTGTCTTTT.

This sequence joins TRBV7-9 and TRBJ2-2; a weak D match, TRBD1 (6 bases). The V and J ends lost 4 bases and 9 bases respectively, with 18 bases between them. CDR1 and CDR2 from the germline V gene are SEHNR and FQNEAQ (reference sequence). The CDR3 runs to 15 residues. CDR3 DNA: TGTGCCAGCAGCTGCGCAGGGGCCGGGACCTGGGAGCTGTTTTTT. Encoded protein: CASSCAGAGTWELFF.

As regards this clone: The same CDR3 can be traced to other DNA sequences in this sample. The V call is TRBV30, the J call TRBJ2-7; 7 nucleotides align to TRBD1. V lost 0 bases, J lost 2 bases, and 4 bases stayed unmatched. CDR1 and CDR2 from the germline V gene are GTSNPN and SVGIG (reference sequence). CDR3 size: 14 residues. CDR3 protein: CAWSVAGTAYEQYF. CDR3 nucleotides: TGTGCCTGGAGTGTGGCCGGGACAGCCTACGAGCAGTACTTC.

In this sample, this clone turned up many times. The chain joins TRBV11-2 to TRBJ1-3; D gene uncertain. Trimming stripped 1 base from V and 4 bases from J, with 8 bases between. There are 14 residues in the CDR3. Germline CDR1 and CDR2: SGHAT and FQNNGV. The CDR3 DNA is TGTGCCAGCAGCTTAGGAAAGAGGGGAAACACCATATATTTT. Protein: CASSLGKRGNTIYF.